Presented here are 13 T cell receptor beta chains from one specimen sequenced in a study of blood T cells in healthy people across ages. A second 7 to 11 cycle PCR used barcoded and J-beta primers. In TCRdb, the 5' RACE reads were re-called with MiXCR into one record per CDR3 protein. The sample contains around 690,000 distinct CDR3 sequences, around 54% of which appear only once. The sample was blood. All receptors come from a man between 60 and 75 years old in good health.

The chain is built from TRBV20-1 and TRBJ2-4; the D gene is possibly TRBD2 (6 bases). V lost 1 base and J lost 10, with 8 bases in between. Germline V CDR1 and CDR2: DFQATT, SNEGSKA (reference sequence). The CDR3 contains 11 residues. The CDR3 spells CSARVGGIQYF. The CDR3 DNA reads TGCAGTGCTAGAGTGGGAGGAATTCAGTACTTC.

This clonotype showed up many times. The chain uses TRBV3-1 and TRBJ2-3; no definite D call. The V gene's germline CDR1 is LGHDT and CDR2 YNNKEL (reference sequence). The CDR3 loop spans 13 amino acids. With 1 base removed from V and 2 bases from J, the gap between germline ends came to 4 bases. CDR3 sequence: CASSQGYTDTQYF. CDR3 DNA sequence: TGTGCCAGCAGCCAAGGATACACAGATACGCAGTATTTT.

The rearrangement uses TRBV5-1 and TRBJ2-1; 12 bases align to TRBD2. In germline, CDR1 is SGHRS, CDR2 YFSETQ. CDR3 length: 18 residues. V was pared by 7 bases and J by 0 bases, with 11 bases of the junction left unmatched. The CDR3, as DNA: TGCGCCAGCCACCCGGGACTAGCGGGCCAACTCTCCTACAATGAGCAGTTCTTC. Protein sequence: CASHPGLAGQLSYNEQFF.

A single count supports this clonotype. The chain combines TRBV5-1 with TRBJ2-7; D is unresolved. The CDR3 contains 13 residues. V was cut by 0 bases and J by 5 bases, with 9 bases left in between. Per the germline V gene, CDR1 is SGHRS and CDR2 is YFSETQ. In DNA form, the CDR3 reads TGCGCCAGCAGCTTGGAAGGGTCCCACGAGCAGTACTTC. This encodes CASSLEGSHEQYF.

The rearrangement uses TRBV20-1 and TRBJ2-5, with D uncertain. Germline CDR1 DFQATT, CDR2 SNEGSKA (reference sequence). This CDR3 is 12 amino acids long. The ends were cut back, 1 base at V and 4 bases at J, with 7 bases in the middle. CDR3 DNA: TGCAGTGCTAGAGTTCCCCTAGAGACCCAGTACTTC. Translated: CSARVPLETQYF.

This CDR3 is CASSFLAGGTSTDTQYF. CDR3 in DNA: TGTGCCAGCAGTTTTCTAGCGGGGGGGACTAGCACAGATACGCAGTATTTT. The rearrangement uses TRBV12-3 or TRBV12-4 and TRBJ2-3; 12 bases line up with TRBD2. The CDR3 is 17 residues long. The trim removed 3 bases at V and 0 bases at J, leaving 4 bases unmatched.

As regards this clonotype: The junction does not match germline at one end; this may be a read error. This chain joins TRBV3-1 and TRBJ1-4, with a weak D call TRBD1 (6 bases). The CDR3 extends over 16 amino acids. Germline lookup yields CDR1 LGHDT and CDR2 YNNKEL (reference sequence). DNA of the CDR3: TGTGCCAGCAGCCAAGAAAGGAGACAGGCTAATGAAAAACCGTTTTTT. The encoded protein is CASSQERRQANEKPFF.

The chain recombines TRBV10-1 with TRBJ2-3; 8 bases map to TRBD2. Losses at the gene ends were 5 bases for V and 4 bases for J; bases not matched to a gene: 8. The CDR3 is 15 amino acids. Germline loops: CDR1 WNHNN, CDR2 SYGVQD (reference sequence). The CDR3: CASSFGAGVSDTQYF. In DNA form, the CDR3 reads TGCGCCAGCAGTTTCGGAGCGGGGGTATCAGATACGCAGTATTTT.

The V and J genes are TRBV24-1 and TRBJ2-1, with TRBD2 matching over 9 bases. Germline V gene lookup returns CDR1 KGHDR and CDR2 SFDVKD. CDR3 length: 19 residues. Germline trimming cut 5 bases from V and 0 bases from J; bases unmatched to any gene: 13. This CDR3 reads CATSAERGAESFSYNEQFF. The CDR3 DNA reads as TGTGCCACCAGTGCTGAGCGGGGGGCAGAATCGTTCTCCTACAATGAGCAGTTCTTC.

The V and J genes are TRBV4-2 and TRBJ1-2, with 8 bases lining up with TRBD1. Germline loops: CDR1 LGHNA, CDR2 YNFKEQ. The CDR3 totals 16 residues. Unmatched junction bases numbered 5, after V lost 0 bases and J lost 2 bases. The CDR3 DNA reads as TGTGCCAGCAGCCAAGATGGGGGACAGGCAAACTATGGCTACACCTTC. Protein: CASSQDGGQANYGYTF.

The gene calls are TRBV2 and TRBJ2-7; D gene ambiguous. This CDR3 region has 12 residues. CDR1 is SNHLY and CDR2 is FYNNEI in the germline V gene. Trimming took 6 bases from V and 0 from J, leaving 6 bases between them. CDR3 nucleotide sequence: TGTGCCAGCAGACAGAACTCCTACGAGCAGTACTTC. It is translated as CASRQNSYEQYF.

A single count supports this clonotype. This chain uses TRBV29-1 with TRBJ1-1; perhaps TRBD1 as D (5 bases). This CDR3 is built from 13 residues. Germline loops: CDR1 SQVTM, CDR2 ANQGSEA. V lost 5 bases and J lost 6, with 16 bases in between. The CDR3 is CSVSPGRGAEAFF. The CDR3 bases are TGCAGCGTTTCTCCGGGACGAGGGGCTGAAGCTTTCTTT.

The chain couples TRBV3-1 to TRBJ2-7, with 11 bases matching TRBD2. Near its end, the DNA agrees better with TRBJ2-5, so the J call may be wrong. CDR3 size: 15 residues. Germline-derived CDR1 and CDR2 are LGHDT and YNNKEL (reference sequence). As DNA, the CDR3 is TGTGCCAGCAGAGTTAGCGGGGGGGCCTCAGAGACCCAGTACTTC. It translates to CASRVSGGASETQYF.